This T cell receptor delta chain is from a study of gamma-delta chains in newborns, infants, children. Turning to the study itself: Microbial exposure reportedly drives polyclonal innate γδ T cell expansion after birth.

This clone appeared a few times. Germline CDR1 GEAIGNYY, CDR2 EKD. V dropped 1 base and J dropped 2; count of bases not matched to a gene: 9. The CDR3 is 18 amino acids. TCRdb reprocessed the reads through CATT. The table has about 6,900 delta-chain clones, about 10% seen once. Sequenced input: blood. The chain links TRDV2 to TRDJ1; 13 bases fit TRDD3. The origin of this receptor is a child who was a newborn, infant or young child, either healthy, febrile or measles-vaccinated (not recorded which). The CDR3 bases are TGTGCCTGTGACACAGTACTGGGGGATACGCGAGAGACCGATAAACTCATCTTT. It translates to CACDTVLGDTRETDKLIF.